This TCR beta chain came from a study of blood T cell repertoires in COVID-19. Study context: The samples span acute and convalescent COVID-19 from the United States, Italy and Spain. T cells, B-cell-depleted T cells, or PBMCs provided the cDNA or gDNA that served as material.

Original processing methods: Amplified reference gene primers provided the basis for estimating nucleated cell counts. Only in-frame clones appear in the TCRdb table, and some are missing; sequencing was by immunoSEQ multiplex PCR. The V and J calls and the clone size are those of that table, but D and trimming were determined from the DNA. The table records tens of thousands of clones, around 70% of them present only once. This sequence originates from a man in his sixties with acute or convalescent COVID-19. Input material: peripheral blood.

This CDR3 is CAISGGATGTGSYEQYF. Here the CDR3 DNA reads TGTGCCATCAGTGGAGGTGCTACCGGGACAGGCTCCTACGAGCAGTACTTC. The chain uses TRBV10-3 and TRBJ2-7; 8 bases are a match to TRBD1. CDR1 ENHRY and CDR2 SYGVKD come from the germline V gene. J lost 0 bases, V lost 4 bases, and 11 bases had no gene match. The CDR3 is 17 amino acids.